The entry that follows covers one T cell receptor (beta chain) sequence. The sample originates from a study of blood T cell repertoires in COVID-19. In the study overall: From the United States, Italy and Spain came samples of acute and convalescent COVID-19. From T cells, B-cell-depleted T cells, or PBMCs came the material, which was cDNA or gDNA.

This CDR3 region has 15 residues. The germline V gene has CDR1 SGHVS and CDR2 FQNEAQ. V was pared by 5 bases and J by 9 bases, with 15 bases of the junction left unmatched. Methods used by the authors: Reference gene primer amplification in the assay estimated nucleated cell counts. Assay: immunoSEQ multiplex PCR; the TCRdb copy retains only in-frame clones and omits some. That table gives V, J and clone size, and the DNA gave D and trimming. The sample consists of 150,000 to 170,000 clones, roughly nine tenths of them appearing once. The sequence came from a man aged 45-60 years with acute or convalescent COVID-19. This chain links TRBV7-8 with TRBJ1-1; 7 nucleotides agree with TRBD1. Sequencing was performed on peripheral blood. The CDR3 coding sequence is TGTGCCAGCAGCCAGGGGGGGGCGGGAGGATATCAAGCTTTCTTT. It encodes CASSQGGAGGYQAFF.